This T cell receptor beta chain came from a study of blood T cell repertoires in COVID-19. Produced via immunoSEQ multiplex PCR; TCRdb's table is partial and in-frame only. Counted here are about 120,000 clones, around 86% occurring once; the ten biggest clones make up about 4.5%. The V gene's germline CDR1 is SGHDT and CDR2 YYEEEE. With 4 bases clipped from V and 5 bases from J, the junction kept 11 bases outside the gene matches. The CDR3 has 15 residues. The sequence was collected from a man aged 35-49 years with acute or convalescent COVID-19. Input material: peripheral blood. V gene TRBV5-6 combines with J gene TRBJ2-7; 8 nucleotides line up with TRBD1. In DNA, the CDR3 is TGTGCCAGCAGCCCTCCTGGACAGGGTCGACACGAGCAGTACTTC. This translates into CASSPPGQGRHEQYF.